The T cell receptor (beta chain) under discussion was sequenced for a study of OX40 agonist ivuxolimab in advanced cancers. Clones were read by immunoSEQ multiplex PCR, and TCRdb kept only the in-frame ones, dropping some. Seen here are 10,000 to 15,000 clones, around 76% observed once, and the top ten hold 32%. The CDR3 is 15 residues long. The germline V gene has CDR1 MNHEY and CDR2 SMNVEV (reference sequence). V shed 6 bases and J shed 4 bases, with 16 bases lying between them. This clonotype originated in an adult with an advanced solid tumor such as melanoma, head and neck, liver or kidney cancer. This material consisted of CD4+ or CD8+ T cells sorted from blood, taken in a trial of the OX40 agonist ivuxolimab. The chain couples TRBV27 to TRBJ2-1, with no clear D. The CDR3 DNA sequence: TGTGCCAGCAGGCCCTTAGGTGGGATGTACAATGAGCAGTTCTTC. It translates to CASRPLGGMYNEQFF.